The text below deals with one TCR beta chain. Its antigen is unidentified. Germline-derived CDR1 and CDR2 are SGHRS and YFSETQ. The V and J ends lost 2 bases and 1 base respectively, with 11 bases between them. This CDR3 contains 15 residues. Data came from immunoSEQ multiplex PCR; TCRdb stores just in-frame clones and leaves some out. The sample consists of fewer than 25,000 clones, 84% of them appearing once. These data originate in a study of lymphopenia after photon versus proton radiotherapy. Study-level results: Survival link was tested only in deceased patients; proton benefit remains a possibility. Post-nadir TCR diversity decline inversely tracked overall survival among those who died.

The J gene is TRBJ2-3, the V gene TRBV5-1; maybe TRBD2 (6 bases). The material was peripheral blood, obtained from a patient treated with photon-based radiotherapy. This receptor was taken from a man in his forties with gastric cancer. The CDR3 DNA reads as TGCGCCAGCAGCTTCCGGGGCGGGGGCACAGATACGCAGTATTTT. This codes for CASSFRGGGTDTQYF.